The T cell receptor (beta chain) under discussion was sequenced for a study of blood T cell repertoires in COVID-19. For the study at large: Collection of acute and convalescent COVID-19 samples took place in the United States, Italy and Spain. T cells, B-cell-depleted T cells, or PBMCs provided the cDNA or gDNA that served as material.

In the authors' methods: Amplification of reference gene primers was used by the study to estimate nucleated cell counts. TCRdb's copy holds only in-frame clones and misses some; the assay was immunoSEQ multiplex PCR. For V, J and clone size, that table is used; D and trimming come from the DNA. The repertoire holds approximately 400,000 clones, with 89% as singletons. The germline gives CDR1 LGHDT, CDR2 YNNKEL (reference sequence). CDR3 length equals 13 residues. V was cut by 5 bases and J by 4 bases, with 11 bases left in between. J is TRBJ1-2 and V is TRBV3-1 (or the pseudogene TRBV3-2); D perhaps matches TRBD1 (5 bases). The sequence was obtained from a man aged 40-49 years with acute or convalescent COVID-19. The specimen was peripheral blood. The CDR3 nucleotides are TGTGCCAGCAGCTTTGGGGCTACCTATGGCTACACCTTC. This codes for CASSFGATYGYTF.